This record concerns one T cell receptor (beta chain) sequence. Its antigen remains unknown. This record comes from a study of shared clonotypes between healthy human individuals. Study findings and constraints: Among the subsets, naive ones generally showed larger estimated richness than memory ones.

All donors were healthy HIV-negative adults lacking recent acute infections or vaccinations. TCRdb keeps only in-frame clones here, not all; method: immunoSEQ multiplex PCR. The data hold around 2.5 million clones, with over 85% observed a single time. This receptor was identified in a young man in good health. Some clones in this sample may be carry-over from other donors' samples. Sequencing was carried out using naive CD4+ T cells from PBMCs. Subset noted: CD45RA+ positively selected.

The CDR3 sequence is CASRRGGFDPNEQFF. The CDR3, as DNA: TGTGCCAGCAGGAGGGGGGGGTTTGACCCCAATGAGCAGTTCTTC. The chain has TRBV6-1 and TRBJ2-1, with D maybe TRBD2 (7 bases). V lost 6 bases and J 6 bases, leaving 18 bases between the germline ends. Germline-derived CDR1 and CDR2 are MNHNS and SASEGT. The CDR3 runs to 15 residues.